The 29 T cell receptor beta chains given below trace back to one sample, sequenced in a study of chemoradiotherapy in HPV16-positive cancers. Data came from immunoSEQ multiplex PCR; TCRdb stores just in-frame clones and leaves some out. This table has about 32,000 clones, approximately 88% appearing once. Sequencing used blood, obtained from a patient who underwent chemoradiotherapy. These receptors all come from a human donor with HPV-associated anogenital cancer.

This chain uses TRBV28 with TRBJ2-7; weak D call: TRBD1 (7 bases). V lost 5 bases and J 5 bases, leaving 16 bases between the germline ends. The CDR3 consists of 14 residues. Germline V lookup: CDR1 MDHEN, CDR2 SYDVKM. The CDR3 DNA is TGTGCCAGCAGTCCAGGGGGGTCACCTAACGAGCAGTACTTC. It codes for CASSPGGSPNEQYF.

The chain is built from TRBV11-2 and TRBJ1-1; D gene unclear. The CDR3 has 12 residues. Germline CDR1 is SGHAT and CDR2 is FQNNGV. Trimming removed 2 bases at V and 4 bases at J, with 5 bases between. In nucleotides, the CDR3 is TGTGCCAGCAGCTTACGGGGCACTGAAGCTTTCTTT. It codes for CASSLRGTEAFF.

In its sample, this clone was seen once. The chain links TRBV29-1 to TRBJ2-7; D unclear. CDR3 length: 11 residues. Germline CDR1 reads SQVTM; CDR2 reads ANQGSEA. Trimming took 2 bases from V and 5 from J, leaving 7 bases between them. Here the CDR3 reads CSVELVDEQYF. For the CDR3, the DNA is TGCAGCGTTGAATTAGTCGACGAGCAGTACTTC.

This sequence joins TRBV5-1 and TRBJ2-7; D might be TRBD1 (6 bases). Trimming stripped 5 bases from V and 2 bases from J, with 11 bases between. The CDR3 sequence is 13 residues long. Germline V gene data show CDR1 as SGHRS and CDR2 as YFSETQ. This CDR3 is CASSPGQTYEQYF. Here the CDR3 DNA reads TGCGCCAGCAGTCCCGGACAGACCTACGAGCAGTACTTC.

The rearrangement joins TRBV4-1 to TRBJ1-5, with 8 positions matching TRBD1. CDR1 is MGHRA and CDR2 is YSYEKL in the germline V gene. The CDR3 totals 16 residues. The V gene end was trimmed by 1 base and the J gene end by 2 bases; junction bases not matched to a gene: 4. The CDR3 nucleotides read TGCGCCAGCAGCCAAGGCGCGACAGGGGGCAATCAGCCCCAGCATTTT. Its protein is CASSQGATGGNQPQHF.

The rearrangement links TRBV6-5 to TRBJ2-5; D perhaps matches TRBD2 (5 bases). CDR1 is MNHEY, CDR2 SVGAGI, per germline. The CDR3 is 12 amino acids. The V gene lost 2 bases and the J gene lost 5 bases, with 6 bases spanning the gap. CDR3 amino acids: CASSYTGETQYF. The CDR3 coding sequence is TGTGCCAGCAGTTACACGGGGGAGACCCAGTACTTC.

This clone is a singleton in its sample. The chain uses TRBV7-9 and TRBJ2-7; TRBD1 agrees at 8 bases. This CDR3 is 15 amino acids long. The germline V gene has CDR1 SEHNR and CDR2 FQNEAQ (reference sequence). Unmatched junction bases numbered 9, after V lost 3 bases and J lost 5 bases. The CDR3 protein is CASSFFSGGANEQYF. CDR3 nucleotides: TGTGCCAGCAGCTTTTTCTCAGGGGGCGCCAACGAGCAGTACTTC.

The chain combines TRBV5-1 with TRBJ1-2, with D possibly matching TRBD1 (6 bases). This CDR3 has 13 amino acids. V lost 4 bases and J 2 bases, leaving 9 bases between the germline ends. Germline V CDR1 and CDR2: SGHRS, YFSETQ. In nucleotides, the CDR3 is TGCGCCAGCAGCATAGGGACAAACTATGGCTACACCTTC. This sequence encodes CASSIGTNYGYTF.

The genes are TRBV15 and TRBJ2-3, with D tentatively TRBD2 (5 bases). V lost 3 bases, J lost 2 bases, and 21 bases lay in between. Germline CDR1 and CDR2: LNHNV and YYDKDF (reference sequence). This CDR3 has 18 amino acids. CDR3 protein: CATSRRGWRKNDTDTQYF. CDR3 sequence (DNA): TGTGCCACCAGCAGGAGAGGGTGGCGGAAAAATGACACAGATACGCAGTATTTT. The full variable domain, completed using reference TRBV15 and TRBJ2-3, is DAMVIQNPRYQVTQFGKPVTLSCSQTLNHNVMYWYQQKSSQAPKLLFHYYDKDFNNEADTPDNFQSRRPNTSFCFLDIRSPGLGDTAMYLCATSRRGWRKNDTDTQYFGPGTRLTVL.

J is TRBJ2-7 and V is TRBV5-1, with 8 bases that match TRBD1. Germline values: CDR1 SGHRS, CDR2 YFSETQ. V shed 3 bases and J 6 bases; nucleotides not matched to a gene: 2. This CDR3 comprises 12 residues. CDR3 sequence: CASSSTGGEQYF. CDR3 sequence (DNA): TGCGCCAGCAGCTCCACAGGGGGCGAGCAGTACTTC.

The chain has TRBV6-1 and TRBJ1-5, with D perhaps TRBD1 (6 bases). The CDR3 covers 13 residues. CDR1 is MNHNS, CDR2 SASEGT, per germline. The V end was cut by 4 bases, the J end by 6 bases, with 10 bases between. The CDR3 DNA sequence: TGTGCCAGCAGTGCACAGGGAGCTCAGCCCCAGCATTTT. Its translation is CASSAQGAQPQHF.

The J gene is TRBJ1-5, the V gene TRBV5-4; TRBD1 aligns across 10 bases. The germline gives CDR1 SGHNT, CDR2 YYREEE (reference sequence). This CDR3 is built from 15 residues. With 0 bases clipped from V and 4 bases from J, the junction kept 1 base outside the gene matches. Written as DNA, the CDR3 is TGTGCCAGCAGCTTGGGACAGGGGGCGAATCAGCCCCAGCATTTT. Amino acids: CASSLGQGANQPQHF.

V is TRBV19 and J is TRBJ1-3; D ambiguous. V was trimmed by 7 bases and J by 0 bases, leaving 16 bases between them. The CDR3 consists of 16 residues. CDR1 is LNHDA and CDR2 is SQIVND in the germline V gene (reference sequence). This CDR3 is CASNIPRTVSGNTIYF. The CDR3 nucleotides read TGTGCCAGTAATATCCCCCGGACTGTCTCTGGAAACACCATATATTTT.

V usage is TRBV21-1 and J usage is TRBJ2-7. TRBV21-1 is deemed a pseudogene. This CDR3 region has 15 residues. CDR3 nucleotides: TGTGCCAGCAGCAAAGTACGGGGCCCCACCTACGAGCAGTACTTC. Residues: CASSKVRGPTYEQYF.

The chain joins TRBV28 to TRBJ2-3, with TRBD2 matching 10 bases. The V gene's germline CDR1 is MDHEN and CDR2 SYDVKM. After removal of 4 bases from V and 0 bases from J, the junction contained 7 bases not matched to a gene. The length of the CDR3 is 17 residues. DNA of the CDR3: TGTGCCAGCAGTTCCGCCCTACTAGCGGGGAGCACAGATACGCAGTATTTT. It codes for CASSSALLAGSTDTQYF. Full variable domain (outside the CDR3, taken from reference TRBV28 and TRBJ2-3): DVKVTQSSRYLVKRTGEKVFLECVQDMDHENMFWYRQDPGLGLRLIYFSYDVKMKEKGDIPEGYSVSREKKERFSLILESASTNQTSMYLCASSSALLAGSTDTQYFGPGTRLTVL.

V and J are TRBV10-2 and TRBJ2-1, with 7 bases identical to TRBD1. Looked up from germline, CDR1 is WSHSY and CDR2 is SAAADI. This CDR3 is built from 13 residues. Trimming took 5 bases from V and 9 from J; bases not matched to a gene: 7. CDR3 region: CASSSTQGPEQFF. CDR3 bases: TGCGCCAGCAGTAGTACACAGGGGCCTGAGCAGTTCTTC.

The chain joins TRBV2 to TRBJ2-3; 10 bases map to TRBD2. V lost 3 bases to trimming and J lost 5 bases; unmatched junction nucleotides: 5. The CDR3 is 15 residues long. CDR1 SNHLY and CDR2 FYNNEI come from the germline V gene. Written as DNA, the CDR3 is TGTGCCAGCAGTGATGGGACTAGCGATGAAGATACGCAGTATTTT. Translating gives CASSDGTSDEDTQYF.

The rearrangement links TRBV5-1 to TRBJ2-3; TRBD2 matches 8 bases. This CDR3 region has 16 residues. Germline V gives CDR1 SGHRS, CDR2 YFSETQ. V lost 0 bases, J lost 6 bases, and 9 bases stayed unmatched. The CDR3 sequence is CASSLVAGGPQDTQYF. Written as DNA, the CDR3 is TGCGCCAGCAGCTTGGTTGCGGGGGGTCCCCAGGATACGCAGTATTTT.

The J gene is TRBJ2-7, the V gene TRBV5-6; D gene uncertain. The CDR3 has 13 amino acids. Between the trimmed V and J ends, which lost 1 base and 2 bases, there was a span of 7 bases. Germline V gene lookup returns CDR1 SGHDT and CDR2 YYEEEE. CDR3 DNA: TGTGCCAGCAGCTTGCCCGGTACCTACGAGCAGTACTTC. The encoded protein is CASSLPGTYEQYF.

The chain combines TRBV10-3 with TRBJ2-7; D unclear. CDR3 length: 12 amino acids. V lost 4 bases to trimming and J lost 3 bases, with 7 bases between them. From germline, CDR1 is ENHRY and CDR2 SYGVKD. CDR3: CAISVYSYEQYF. The CDR3, as DNA: TGTGCCATCAGTGTGTACAGCTACGAGCAGTACTTC.

Details on this clone: Other DNA variants within this sample encode the same CDR3. V gene TRBV27 combines with J gene TRBJ2-4; D is possibly TRBD2 (5 bases). V dropped 3 bases and J dropped 4 bases, with 19 bases sitting between them. This CDR3 spans 17 amino acids. Germline V lookup: CDR1 MNHEY, CDR2 SMNVEV (reference sequence). This CDR3 is CASSFGEGPRRKNIQYF. CDR3 DNA: TGTGCCAGCAGTTTTGGCGAGGGCCCCCGGAGGAAAAACATTCAGTACTTC.

J is TRBJ2-3 and V is TRBV4-1; TRBD2 is a possible D gene (6 bases). The germline V gene has CDR1 MGHRA and CDR2 YSYEKL. This CDR3 comprises 19 residues. V lost 0 bases and J lost 6, with 25 bases in between. The DNA for the CDR3 is TGCGCCAGCAGCCAAGATGCGCCACTCTCGCGGGGAAGGTCCGATACGCAGTATTTT. Translation: CASSQDAPLSRGRSDTQYF.

The genes are TRBV5-1 and TRBJ2-3; 7 bases match TRBD2. With 5 bases clipped from V and 1 base from J, the junction kept 7 bases outside the gene matches. The V gene's germline CDR1 is SGHRS and CDR2 YFSETQ. The CDR3 totals 15 residues. The CDR3 bases are TGCGCCAGCAGGCCCGGAACTAGCGGCACAGATACGCAGTATTTT. Protein product: CASRPGTSGTDTQYF.

This clone has just one count. The chain employs TRBV4-2 and TRBJ1-1; 10 bases align to TRBD1. The germline gives CDR1 LGHNA, CDR2 YNFKEQ. This CDR3 has 20 residues. V lost 0 bases to trimming and J lost 6 bases; unmatched junction nucleotides: 19. The chain's CDR3 is CASSQEGQGTPLGMVSEAFF. CDR3 DNA: TGTGCCAGCAGCCAAGAGGGACAGGGGACCCCCCTGGGAATGGTCTCTGAAGCTTTCTTT.

In the case of this clone: A junction boundary mismatches the germline segment, possibly from a read error. The V call is TRBV4-1, the J call TRBJ2-5; 13 nucleotides match TRBD2. Looked up from germline, CDR1 is MGHRA and CDR2 is YSYEKL. The CDR3 runs 16 residues. CDR3 protein: CASSQATSGGAKTQYF. DNA of the CDR3: TGCGCCAGCAGTCAAGCCACTAGCGGGGGGGCAAAGACCCAGTACTTC.

The chain joins TRBV9 to TRBJ2-3; D gene uncertain. V lost 0 bases and J 4 bases, leaving 9 bases between the germline ends. The CDR3 has 14 residues. CDR1 SGDLS and CDR2 YYNGEE come from the germline V gene. Here the CDR3 reads CASSVGPGPDTQYF. The DNA for the CDR3 is TGTGCCAGCAGCGTAGGCCCAGGTCCAGATACGCAGTATTTT.

V gene TRBV11-2 combines with J gene TRBJ1-5, with a tentative D call TRBD1 (5 bases). Per germline, CDR1 SGHAT and CDR2 FQNNGV. This CDR3 contains 15 residues. The V and J ends lost 4 bases and 7 bases respectively, with 17 bases between them. CDR3 loop: CASSSSRDGEQPQHF. CDR3 DNA: TGTGCCAGCAGCTCCTCCCGGGACGGGGAACAGCCCCAGCATTTT. Looking up the rest from reference TRBV11-2 and TRBJ1-5 gives the full variable domain: EAGVAQSPRYKIIEKRQSVAFWCNPISGHATLYWYQQILGQGPKLLIQFQNNGVVDDSQLPKDRFSAERLKGVDSTLKIQPAKLEDSAVYLCASSSSRDGEQPQHFGDGTRLSIL.

A few counts support this clone. This chain links TRBV4-3 with TRBJ1-2, with TRBD1 matching over 11 bases. The CDR3 runs 16 residues. CDR1 is LGHNA, CDR2 YSLEER, per germline. J was trimmed by 4 bases and V by 2 bases; bases with no gene match: 6. CDR3: CASSQMGTGGVYGYTF. The CDR3 DNA reads as TGCGCCAGCAGCCAAATGGGGACAGGGGGAGTCTATGGCTACACCTTC.

V usage is TRBV27 and J usage is TRBJ2-1; D is uncertain. The CDR3 consists of 14 residues. V was cut by 6 bases and J by 4 bases, with 13 bases left in between. Germline CDR1 MNHEY, CDR2 SMNVEV (reference sequence). The CDR3 sequence: CASRPRTPYNEQFF. Written as DNA, the CDR3 is TGTGCCAGCAGGCCCAGAACTCCATACAATGAGCAGTTCTTC.